The present TCR beta chain was sequenced within a study of identical twins. Using its own MiXCR run on the 5' RACE reads, TCRdb lists one record per CDR3 protein. The sample holds 1.5 million to 2 million distinct CDR3 sequences; around 33% are singletons and the top ten take under 0.35%. The receptor was isolated from a newborn girl in good health. The source material was cord blood.

CDR3 residues: CAGGDSKETQYF. Here the CDR3 DNA reads TGTGCTGGCGGGGACAGCAAAGAGACCCAGTACTTC. The chain employs TRBV2 and TRBJ2-5; possible D gene TRBD1, 7 bases. Germline V gives CDR1 SNHLY, CDR2 FYNNEI. This CDR3 contains 12 residues.